The 32 T cell receptor beta chains given below trace back to one sample, sequenced in a study of shared clonotypes between healthy human individuals. Here immunoSEQ multiplex PCR was the method, and the copy in TCRdb shows in-frame clones only, minus some. The sample carries 1,100,000 or so clones, around 82% recorded once. Sequenced: memory CD4+ T cells from PBMCs. Subset of the sample: CD45RA-negative fraction. These receptors all stem from a man aged 18 to 35 in good health. Some clones in this sample may be carry-over from other donors' samples.

The rearrangement joins TRBV11-2 to TRBJ1-2; D remains unclear. CDR1 is SGHAT and CDR2 is FQNNGV in the germline V gene. This CDR3 is built from 12 residues. Trimming took off 0 bases at V and 3 bases at J, with 2 bases between the two ends. The CDR3 coding sequence is TGTGCCAGCAGCTTAGAGGACTATGGCTACACCTTC. Residues: CASSLEDYGYTF. Full variable domain (outside the CDR3, taken from reference TRBV11-2 and TRBJ1-2): EAGVAQSPRYKIIEKRQSVAFWCNPISGHATLYWYQQILGQGPKLLIQFQNNGVVDDSQLPKDRFSAERLKGVDSTLKIQPAKLEDSAVYLCASSLEDYGYTFGSGTRLTVV.

The CDR3 DNA sequence: TGTGCCAGTAGTATATCTATCGGGACTACCTACGAGCAGTACTTC. This codes for CASSISIGTTYEQYF. The chain is built from TRBV19 and TRBJ2-7; 7 bases agree with TRBD2. The CDR3 covers 15 residues. The junction had 6 bases not matched to a gene; V was cut back by 2 bases and J by 2 bases. Germline CDR1 reads LNHDA; CDR2 reads SQIVND (reference sequence).

V usage is TRBV6-1 and J usage is TRBJ1-5; perhaps TRBD1 as D (6 bases). The length of the CDR3 is 13 residues. Germline V gene data show CDR1 as MNHNS and CDR2 as SASEGT. Trimming took off 5 bases at V and 5 bases at J, with 10 bases between the two ends. CDR3 amino acids: CASSIEGDQPQHF. CDR3 in DNA: TGTGCCAGCAGTATTGAGGGGGATCAGCCCCAGCATTTT.

This chain uses TRBV28 with TRBJ1-4; D unclear. CDR3 length: 15 amino acids. V lost 6 bases, J lost 0 bases, and 11 bases lay in between. Germline CDR1 MDHEN, CDR2 SYDVKM. The CDR3 reads CASSQRIATNEKLFF. CDR3 sequence (DNA): TGTGCCAGCAGCCAGCGGATCGCAACTAATGAAAAACTGTTTTTT.

The chain links TRBV11-2 to TRBJ2-2; weak D call: TRBD2 (6 bases). Trimming pared 5 bases from V and 5 bases from J, leaving 9 bases between. There are 13 residues in the CDR3. Germline V gene lookup returns CDR1 SGHAT and CDR2 FQNNGV. The CDR3 is CASSPSGTGELFF. As DNA, the CDR3 is TGTGCCAGCAGCCCCAGCGGGACCGGGGAGCTGTTTTTT.

The chain recombines TRBV5-1 with TRBJ2-7; TRBD1 matches at 11 bases. V shed 4 bases and J 4 bases; nucleotides not matched to a gene: 10. The CDR3 has 16 amino acids. The germline gives CDR1 SGHRS, CDR2 YFSETQ. CDR3 DNA sequence: TGCGCCAGCAGCCACACCGCCGGACAGGGGGCTTACGAGCAGTACTTC. It specifies CASSHTAGQGAYEQYF.

Comments on this clone: Other DNA sequences within the sample encode an identical CDR3. This chain uses TRBV5-1 with TRBJ1-1; tentative D call: TRBD1 (5 bases). The CDR3 consists of 15 residues. In germline, CDR1 is SGHRS, CDR2 YFSETQ. The V gene lost 0 bases and the J gene lost 3 bases, with 12 bases spanning the gap. Here the CDR3 DNA reads TGCGCCAGCAGCTTGGTCGGGACGGGTGACACTGAAGCTTTCTTT. Translation: CASSLVGTGDTEAFF.

V and J are TRBV5-6 and TRBJ1-3; unclear D gene. CDR1 is SGHDT and CDR2 is YYEEEE in the germline V gene. The CDR3 totals 14 residues. The V end lost 3 bases, the J end lost 0 bases, and 7 bases lay between the germline ends. CDR3 sequence: CASSSRTSGNTIYF. CDR3 in DNA: TGTGCCAGCAGCTCCCGGACCTCTGGAAACACCATATATTTT.

The CDR3 nucleotides are TGTGCCAGCAGTGGCCGACAGAGGGACACTGAAGCTTTCTTT. Its protein product is CASSGRQRDTEAFF. The genes are TRBV25-1 and TRBJ1-1, with a tentative D call TRBD1 (5 bases). Trimming cost V 4 bases and J 3 bases, with 12 bases left between them. Germline V CDR1 and CDR2: MGHDK, SYGVNS. The length of the CDR3 is 14 residues.

The gene calls are TRBV28 and TRBJ2-3; D may be TRBD2 (5 bases). Germline V lookup: CDR1 MDHEN, CDR2 SYDVKM. V was shortened by 4 bases and J by 5 bases, with 19 bases between the two germline ends. The CDR3 spans 16 residues. The CDR3 region has the DNA TGTGCCAGCAGTTCAATGGGCTCAGGAGGTAGAGATACGCAGTATTTT. Residues: CASSSMGSGGRDTQYF.

This chain uses TRBV7-2 with TRBJ1-3, with D unresolved. The CDR3 sequence is 14 residues long. Per the germline V gene, CDR1 is SGHTA and CDR2 is FQGNSA. The germline V and J ends were trimmed by 1 base and 4 bases, with 8 bases remaining between them. CDR3 coding DNA: TGTGCCAGCAGCTTAGTACCAGGAGGAAACACCATATATTTT. Translated: CASSLVPGGNTIYF.

The rearrangement links TRBV28 to TRBJ1-5; a possible D gene is TRBD1 (5 bases). This CDR3 is built from 15 residues. Per the germline V gene, CDR1 is MDHEN and CDR2 is SYDVKM. The V end was cut by 6 bases, the J end by 1 base, with 13 bases between. Here the CDR3 DNA reads TGTGCCAGCAGCCAAGCGGGGGGGAGCAATCAGCCCCAGCATTTT. It encodes CASSQAGGSNQPQHF.

The chain uses TRBV15 and TRBJ2-5; 7 positions agree with TRBD2. The CDR3 has 17 amino acids. The trim removed 1 base at V and 0 bases at J, leaving 8 bases unmatched. Per the germline V gene, CDR1 is LNHNV and CDR2 is YYDKDF (reference sequence). CDR3 nucleotides: TGTGCCACCAGCAGAGGGATAACTAGCGATTACCAAGAGACCCAGTACTTC. Residues: CATSRGITSDYQETQYF.

This clone was detected a few times. V usage is TRBV11-2 and J usage is TRBJ2-1; 13 bases are a match to TRBD2. The CDR3 runs 16 residues. Unmatched junction bases numbered 4, after V lost 0 bases and J lost 8 bases. Germline CDR1 SGHAT, CDR2 FQNNGV. The CDR3 DNA is TGTGCCAGCAGCTTAGAGGGACTAGCGGGACGGTATGAGCAGTTCTTC. Translated: CASSLEGLAGRYEQFF.

With regard to this clone: Other DNA sequences within the sample encode an identical CDR3. The chain links TRBV6-1 to TRBJ2-7; D uncertain. This CDR3 is 13 amino acids long. The V end lost 1 base, the J end lost 4 bases, and 8 bases lay between the germline ends. Germline lookup yields CDR1 MNHNS and CDR2 SASEGT. The CDR3 region is CASSEVGAYEQYF. The CDR3 coding sequence is TGTGCCAGCAGTGAAGTAGGTGCTTACGAGCAGTACTTC.

The J gene is TRBJ2-2, the V gene TRBV5-1, with D tentatively TRBD1 or TRBD2 (5 bases each). The V gene's germline CDR1 is SGHRS and CDR2 YFSETQ. The V and J ends lost 0 bases and 6 bases respectively, with 12 bases between them. The CDR3 runs 15 residues. DNA for the CDR3: TGCGCCAGCAGCTTGGGAGGGGTTGGACCCGGGGAGCTGTTTTTT. Its protein product is CASSLGGVGPGELFF.

The V call is TRBV28, the J call TRBJ2-7, with unresolved D. V lost 6 bases and J lost 3, with 24 bases in between. This CDR3 has 17 amino acids. Germline-derived CDR1 and CDR2 are MDHEN and SYDVKM. CDR3 in amino acids: CASSTTSGRSGFYEQYF. CDR3 coding DNA: TGTGCCAGCAGCACGACGTCCGGACGGAGTGGCTTCTACGAGCAGTACTTC.

The chain has TRBV7-2 and TRBJ2-1; no reliable D call. V lost 1 base, J lost 9 bases, and 7 bases lay in between. CDR3 size: 12 residues. Germline V gene lookup returns CDR1 SGHTA and CDR2 FQGNSA. In DNA form, the CDR3 reads TGTGCCAGCAGCTTAGGCGCAGGTGAGCAGTTCTTC. It is translated as CASSLGAGEQFF.

V usage is TRBV28 and J usage is TRBJ2-3, with TRBD2 as a possible D gene (6 bases). CDR1 MDHEN and CDR2 SYDVKM come from the germline V gene. V lost 3 bases to trimming and J lost 0 bases, with 16 bases between them. The CDR3 has 17 amino acids. The CDR3 spells CASSLGGTPKSTDTQYF. Written as DNA, the CDR3 is TGTGCCAGCAGTTTGGGCGGGACCCCCAAAAGCACAGATACGCAGTATTTT.

This clone appeared many times. This chain joins TRBV29-1 and TRBJ1-2; 7 bases map to TRBD1. This CDR3 spans 14 amino acids. V dropped 3 bases and J dropped 4; count of bases not matched to a gene: 8. Germline V gene data show CDR1 as SQVTM and CDR2 as ANQGSEA. For the CDR3, the DNA is TGCAGCGTTGAGAGGAGGGACAGTTTCTATGGCTACACCTTC. Amino acids: CSVERRDSFYGYTF. Based on the CDR3 plus reference TRBV29-1 and TRBJ1-2, the full variable domain is SAVISQKPSRDICQRGTSLTIQCQVDSQVTMMFWYRQQPGQSLTLIATANQGSEATYESGFVIDKFPISRPNLTFSTLTVSNMSPEDSSIYLCSVERRDSFYGYTFGSGTRLTVV.

The genes are TRBV11-1 and TRBJ1-3; no clear D. The V end was cut by 3 bases, the J end by 3 bases, with 6 bases between. This CDR3 spans 13 amino acids. Germline values: CDR1 SGHAT, CDR2 FQDESV (reference sequence). The DNA of the CDR3 is TGTGCCAGCAGCTTTGTGGTTGGAAACACCATATATTTT. This codes for CASSFVVGNTIYF.

Ten or more counts support this clone. This chain joins TRBV4-1 and TRBJ2-1; tentatively, D is TRBD1 or TRBD2 (5 bases each). Germline V gives CDR1 MGHRA, CDR2 YSYEKL. Between the trimmed V and J ends, which lost 0 bases and 11 bases, there was a span of 26 bases. This CDR3 has 18 residues. The CDR3 sequence: CASSQEKTGTPWKFQQFF. The CDR3 DNA follows: TGCGCCAGCAGCCAAGAAAAAACCGGGACCCCCTGGAAGTTCCAGCAGTTCTTC.

This clone was seen only once. The chain has TRBV5-1 and TRBJ2-7, with D tentatively TRBD2 (6 bases). Trimming cost V 3 bases and J 1 base, with 11 bases left between them. The CDR3 has 14 residues. CDR1 SGHRS and CDR2 YFSETQ come from the germline V gene. The CDR3 sequence: CASSWGRGSYEQYF. CDR3 DNA sequence: TGCGCCAGCAGCTGGGGCCGGGGGTCCTACGAGCAGTACTTC.

This clone was detected a few times. The identical CDR3 is also encoded by other nucleotide sequences in the sample. The chain has TRBV5-1 and TRBJ2-1; 12 bases are shared with TRBD2. There are 16 residues in the CDR3. Trimming at V came to 0 bases and at J to 3 bases, leaving 1 base not matched to a gene. CDR1 and CDR2 (germline): SGHRS, YFSETQ. CDR3 in DNA: TGCGCCAGCAGCTTGGAACTAGCGGGAGGCTACAATGAGCAGTTCTTC. As protein: CASSLELAGGYNEQFF.

Concerning this clone: The germline gene is not matched at one end of the junction; a read error may be the cause. The chain carries TRBV19 and TRBJ1-1; a possible D gene is TRBD1 (5 bases). CDR3 length: 11 amino acids. Germline values: CDR1 LNHDA, CDR2 SQIVND (reference sequence). CDR3 region: CQTGTHTEAFF. CDR3 nucleotides: TGCCAAACCGGGACTCACACTGAAGCTTTCTTT. The full variable domain, with the rest looked up from reference TRBV19 and TRBJ1-1, is DGGITQSPKYLFRKEGQNVTLSCEQNLNHDAMYWYRQDPGQGLRLIYYSQIVNDFQKGDIAEGYSVSREKKESFPLTVTSAQKNPTAFYLCQTGTHTEAFFGQGTRLTVV.

V is TRBV19 and J is TRBJ2-1, with D possibly being TRBD2 (6 bases). The CDR3 spans 17 residues. V was shortened by 1 base and J by 0 bases, with 13 bases between the two germline ends. In germline, CDR1 is LNHDA, CDR2 SQIVND (reference sequence). CDR3 sequence reads: CASSIANGRSSYNEQFF. The CDR3 DNA reads as TGTGCCAGTAGTATAGCAAACGGGAGAAGCTCCTACAATGAGCAGTTCTTC.

The V and J genes are TRBV20-1 and TRBJ2-3, with D perhaps TRBD2 (6 bases). The CDR3 totals 10 residues. Trimming took 6 bases from V and 5 from J, leaving 6 bases between them. CDR1 is DFQATT, CDR2 SNEGSKA, per germline (reference sequence). In DNA form, the CDR3 reads TGCAGTGCGGGAGGAGATACGCAGTATTTT. Residues: CSAGGDTQYF.

The V gene is TRBV5-8, the J gene TRBJ2-3; D unclear. CDR3 size: 14 residues. The V gene lost 1 base and the J gene lost 0 bases, with 6 bases spanning the gap. Germline V lookup: CDR1 SGHTS, CDR2 YDEGEE. For the CDR3, the DNA is TGTGCCAGCAGCTTGTTCGGGAGCACAGATACGCAGTATTTT. Its translation is CASSLFGSTDTQYF.

This clone was detected only once. The chain uses TRBV7-2 and TRBJ2-1, with TRBD2 identical over 11 bases. This CDR3 has 16 amino acids. The germline gives CDR1 SGHTA, CDR2 FQGNSA. V was clipped by 4 bases and J by 2 bases; unmatched bases: 4. The CDR3 bases are TGTGCCAGCAGCTCTGGACTAGCGGGTACCTACAATGAGCAGTTCTTC. Encoded protein: CASSSGLAGTYNEQFF.

This clone was counted a few times. This chain uses TRBV7-9 with TRBJ1-3; unclear D gene. Germline CDR1 is SEHNR and CDR2 is FQNEAQ (reference sequence). The V end was cut by 0 bases, the J end by 1 base, with 10 bases between. The CDR3 contains 16 residues. CDR3: CASSLAGARSGNTIYF. For the CDR3, the DNA is TGTGCCAGCAGCTTAGCGGGCGCGAGGTCTGGAAACACCATATATTTT.

The rearrangement uses TRBV7-7 and TRBJ2-3; no firm D call. V was pared by 4 bases and J by 6 bases, with 11 bases between. The CDR3 is 13 amino acids. Germline V CDR1 and CDR2: SSHAT, FNYEAQ (reference sequence). The CDR3 DNA sequence: TGTGCCAGCAGCTCCTATTTAACCGATACGCAGTATTTT. Amino acid sequence: CASSSYLTDTQYF.

The chain employs TRBV25-1 and TRBJ1-3; possible D gene TRBD1, 5 bases. Germline loops: CDR1 MGHDK, CDR2 SYGVNS. Trimming left V 7 bases short and J 6 bases short, with 13 bases between. The CDR3 length is 13 residues. CDR3 DNA sequence: TGTGCCAGCACCCGTGGGGGAGAAAACACCATATATTTT. Translation gives CASTRGGENTIYF.